The 32 T cell receptor beta chains below come from one sample, sequenced in a study of T cells after somatic rescue of genetic block. Assay used: immunoSEQ multiplex PCR; TCRdb lists only in-frame clones, some missing. The sample includes under 150,000 clones, 80% to 95% of them seen just once. Sample: peripheral blood mononuclear cells (PBMCs). The source is a woman between 18 and 30 years old.

This rearrangement joins TRBV6-5 to TRBJ2-5; 7 nucleotides match TRBD1. The CDR3 totals 13 residues. Germline CDR1 and CDR2: MNHEY and SVGAGI. J gave up 7 bases and V 4 bases, and 6 bases lay outside the gene matches. Written as DNA, the CDR3 is TGTGCCAGCAGTTCTAGGACAGGAGCGACCCAGTACTTC. This codes for CASSSRTGATQYF.

This clone was seen many times. The V gene is TRBV6-4, the J gene TRBJ2-3; D not certain. Trimming removed 0 bases from V and 3 bases from J, with 7 bases in between. Germline V CDR1 and CDR2: MRHNA, SNTAGT. The CDR3 is 14 amino acids. CDR3 bases: TGTGCCAGCAGTGACTCCCTAGAAACAGATACGCAGTATTTT. Residues: CASSDSLETDTQYF.

This CDR3 reads CASSQVGTGEETQYF. CDR3 nucleotides: TGTGCCAGCAGCCAAGTTGGGACAGGGGAAGAGACCCAGTACTTC. The chain carries TRBV4-2 and TRBJ2-5; 10 bases are shared with TRBD1. Trimming at V came to 1 base and at J to 3 bases, leaving 2 bases not matched to a gene. The germline V gene has CDR1 LGHNA and CDR2 YNFKEQ. This CDR3 comprises 15 residues.

The chain recombines TRBV4-3 with TRBJ1-2; D call uncertain. This CDR3 contains 15 residues. Germline-derived CDR1 and CDR2 are LGHNA and YSLEER. The V and J ends lost 4 bases and 4 bases respectively, with 16 bases between them. For the CDR3, the DNA is TGCGCCAGCAGCCCTACGGAAGGCGTAAGCTATGGCTACACCTTC. Translation gives CASSPTEGVSYGYTF.

The chain recombines TRBV5-3 with TRBJ2-7; D possibly corresponds to TRBD2 (5 bases). TRBV5-3 is treated as an ORF (open reading frame) with a function not yet certain. The V end lost 3 bases, the J end lost 1 base, and 11 bases lay between the germline ends. The CDR3 has 14 residues. Written as DNA, the CDR3 is TGTGCCAGAAGCTCGCCAGCGGTATCCTACGAGCAGTACTTC. It translates to CARSSPAVSYEQYF.

The chain carries TRBV29-1 and TRBJ2-7; 7 nucleotides align to TRBD1. The CDR3 runs 12 residues. The trim removed 4 bases at V and 7 bases at J, leaving 7 bases unmatched. Germline CDR1 SQVTM, CDR2 ANQGSEA. The CDR3, as DNA: TGCAGCGTTGCGACAGGGTCTGAGGAGCAGTACTTC. It translates to CSVATGSEEQYF.

The chain combines TRBV5-4 with TRBJ2-5; 14 bases align to TRBD2. Per the germline V gene, CDR1 is SGHNT and CDR2 is YYREEE (reference sequence). The junction had 2 bases not matched to a gene; V was cut back by 3 bases and J by 4 bases. The CDR3 is 15 amino acids. The CDR3, as DNA: TGTGCCAGCAGCTCTGGGACTAGCGGGGGAGAGACCCAGTACTTC. This encodes CASSSGTSGGETQYF.

The rearrangement links TRBV5-8 to TRBJ1-4, with D unclear. The CDR3 has 18 residues. Trimming removed 4 bases at V and 6 bases at J, with 25 bases between. The V gene's germline CDR1 is SGHTS and CDR2 YDEGEE. The CDR3 bases are TGTGCCAGCAGCCTCGAACTGACGGAGGCCACCCGGGATGAAAAACTGTTTTTT. Translating it yields CASSLELTEATRDEKLFF.

V usage is TRBV5-4 and J usage is TRBJ2-1; the D gene is possibly TRBD1 (5 bases). CDR3 length: 15 amino acids. In germline, CDR1 is SGHNT, CDR2 YYREEE (reference sequence). V was shortened by 0 bases and J by 3 bases, with 10 bases between the two germline ends. CDR3 in amino acids: CASSLGTPYYNEQFF. The CDR3 bases are TGTGCCAGCAGCTTGGGGACACCCTACTACAATGAGCAGTTCTTC.

CDR3 sequence: CASSLPGMNTEAFF. Written as DNA, the CDR3 is TGTGCCAGCAGCTTGCCGGGTATGAACACTGAAGCTTTCTTT. The rearrangement uses TRBV5-8 and TRBJ1-1; unclear D gene. The germline V and J ends were trimmed by 1 base and 0 bases, with 7 bases remaining between them. This CDR3 is built from 14 residues. Germline V gene data show CDR1 as SGHTS and CDR2 as YDEGEE.

The chain couples TRBV6-1 to TRBJ2-7; 15 nucleotides match TRBD2. The germline gives CDR1 MNHNS, CDR2 SASEGT. This CDR3 spans 20 amino acids. After removal of 4 bases from V and 0 bases from J, the junction contained 13 bases not matched to a gene. CDR3 nucleotides: TGTGCCAGCAGTGCCCACCTGACCGGGACTAGCGGGGGGCCCTCCTACGAGCAGTACTTC. Encoded protein: CASSAHLTGTSGGPSYEQYF.

The chain joins TRBV5-1 to TRBJ2-5; maybe TRBD1 (5 bases). V was trimmed by 0 bases and J by 3 bases, leaving 6 bases between them. The germline V gene encodes CDR1 SGHRS and CDR2 YFSETQ. This CDR3 region has 13 residues. DNA for the CDR3: TGCGCCAGCAGCTTGGGCAGGGAAGAGACCCAGTACTTC. Translated: CASSLGREETQYF.

The chain couples TRBV28 to TRBJ1-1; D gene uncertain. The germline CDR1 and CDR2 sequences are MDHEN and SYDVKM. The CDR3 loop spans 12 amino acids. Trimming took 1 base from V and 6 from J, leaving 6 bases between them. CDR3 nucleotide sequence: TGTGCCAGCAGTTTATTTGGGGCTGAAGCTTTCTTT. It yields the protein CASSLFGAEAFF.

The J gene is TRBJ2-1, the V gene TRBV30; possibly TRBD2 for D (6 bases). Deletions cut 0 bases from V and 9 bases from J, with 15 bases between. CDR1 is GTSNPN, CDR2 SVGIG, per germline (reference sequence). The CDR3 runs to 14 residues. Here the CDR3 reads CAWSVLLAIGEQFF. As DNA, the CDR3 is TGTGCCTGGAGTGTACTACTAGCTATCGGTGAGCAGTTCTTC.

The J gene is TRBJ1-2, the V gene TRBV10-3, with D maybe TRBD1 (5 bases). Trimming pared 0 bases from V and 3 bases from J, leaving 8 bases between. The CDR3 sequence is 14 residues long. Germline CDR1 and CDR2: ENHRY and SYGVKD. The chain's CDR3 is CAISESPGYYGYTF. The CDR3 DNA follows: TGTGCCATCAGTGAGTCGCCAGGGTACTATGGCTACACCTTC.

For this clone: Different DNA sequences within this sample yield the same CDR3. CDR3 coding DNA: TGCGCCAGCAGCTTGGCCGGAACAGGTTACAATGAGCAGTTCTTC. Translated, it gives CASSLAGTGYNEQFF. The rearrangement links TRBV5-1 to TRBJ2-1, with a possible D match to TRBD1 (5 bases). The CDR3 consists of 15 residues. The V end was cut by 0 bases, the J end by 4 bases, with 11 bases between. CDR1 and CDR2 from the germline V gene are SGHRS and YFSETQ.

The chain has TRBV15 and TRBJ2-1, with TRBD2 matching 10 bases. The CDR3 runs to 16 residues. V dropped 1 base and J dropped 3; count of bases not matched to a gene: 3. Germline CDR1 is LNHNV and CDR2 is YYDKDF (reference sequence). The CDR3 DNA sequence: TGTGCCACCAGCAGAGGGATAGCGGGGGGCTACAATGAGCAGTTCTTC. It encodes CATSRGIAGGYNEQFF.

The gene calls are TRBV11-3 and TRBJ1-1; 9 bases map to TRBD1. CDR3 length equals 15 residues. CDR1 SGHNT and CDR2 YENEEA come from the germline V gene. Trimming took 4 bases from V and 1 from J; bases not matched to a gene: 4. CDR3 in DNA: TGTGCCAGCAGCTGGGGACAGGGCGGGAACACTGAAGCTTTCTTT. It encodes CASSWGQGGNTEAFF.

The gene calls are TRBV9 and TRBJ1-1; D is ambiguous. Germline values: CDR1 SGDLS, CDR2 YYNGEE. This CDR3 is 13 amino acids long. V dropped 0 bases and J dropped 0 bases, with 3 bases sitting between them. CDR3 nucleotides: TGTGCCAGCAGCGTAGTAGTGAACACTGAAGCTTTCTTT. This gives the protein CASSVVVNTEAFF.

The CDR3 loop is CASIGQPRGSSTDTQYF. CDR3 coding DNA: TGCGCCAGCATTGGACAGCCCCGAGGTAGTAGCACAGATACGCAGTATTTT. J is TRBJ2-3 and V is TRBV10-1; D perhaps matches TRBD1 (6 bases). V lost 7 bases to trimming and J lost 0 bases, with 20 bases between them. The CDR3 has 17 amino acids. Germline lookup yields CDR1 WNHNN and CDR2 SYGVQD (reference sequence).

As DNA, the CDR3 is TGCGCCAGCAGCTTGGGACAGGGGGGCAGAAGCTCCTACGAGCAGTACTTC. It codes for CASSLGQGGRSSYEQYF. V and J are TRBV5-1 and TRBJ2-7; 9 bases are a match to TRBD1. Unmatched junction bases numbered 7, after V lost 0 bases and J lost 0 bases. Germline assignment: CDR1 SGHRS and CDR2 YFSETQ. This CDR3 comprises 17 residues.

The chain couples TRBV7-9 to TRBJ2-2, with D perhaps assigned TRBD1 or TRBD2 (5 bases each). Trimming stripped 5 bases from V and 2 bases from J, with 12 bases between. CDR3 length equals 15 residues. Germline CDR1 and CDR2: SEHNR and FQNEAQ (reference sequence). For the CDR3, the DNA is TGTGCCAGCAGCCTCCGGGACGGAAACACCGGGGAGCTGTTTTTT. Its protein product is CASSLRDGNTGELFF.

The V gene is TRBV6-5, the J gene TRBJ1-1; no definite D call. Germline CDR1 is MNHEY and CDR2 is SVGAGI. This CDR3 contains 12 residues. The V gene lost 0 bases and the J gene lost 8 bases, with 7 bases spanning the gap. This CDR3 is CASSYSEGEAFF. The CDR3 nucleotides are TGTGCCAGCAGTTACTCGGAAGGAGAAGCTTTCTTT.

This clone has a handful of counts. The chain is built from TRBV10-3 and TRBJ1-5; perhaps TRBD1 as D (6 bases). The V end was cut by 0 bases, the J end by 6 bases, with 6 bases between. Germline CDR1 ENHRY, CDR2 SYGVKD. CDR3 length: 13 amino acids. As DNA, the CDR3 is TGTGCCATCAGTGAGTCGACAGGTCAGCCCCAGCATTTT. It translates to CAISESTGQPQHF.

This clone was seen only a few times. The rearrangement joins TRBV30 to TRBJ1-5; unclear D gene. Looked up from germline, CDR1 is GTSNPN and CDR2 is SVGIG (reference sequence). Between the trimmed V and J ends, which lost 4 bases and 1 base, there was a span of 8 bases. The CDR3 length is 13 residues. The DNA of the CDR3 is TGTGCCTGGACGGACGGGAGCAATCAGCCCCAGCATTTT. Amino acid sequence: CAWTDGSNQPQHF.

The chain has TRBV14 and TRBJ2-1, with 7 positions matching TRBD2. This CDR3 has 14 amino acids. J lost 3 bases, V lost 8 bases, and 7 bases had no gene match. CDR1 and CDR2 from the germline V gene are SGHDN and FVKESK. CDR3 sequence: CASSLRGFYNEQFF. The CDR3 DNA is TGTGCCAGCTCTCTGCGGGGGTTCTACAATGAGCAGTTCTTC. Filled out from reference TRBV14 and TRBJ2-1, the complete variable domain reads EAGVTQFPSHSVIEKGQTVTLRCDPISGHDNLYWYRRVMGKEIKFLLHFVKESKQDESGMPNNRFLAERTGGTYSTLKVQPAELEDSGVYFCASSLRGFYNEQFFGPGTRLTVL.

CDR3 loop: CASSGGRGDQPQHF. The CDR3 bases are TGTGCCAGCAGTGGGGGGAGAGGCGATCAGCCCCAGCATTTT. V usage is TRBV4-2 and J usage is TRBJ1-5; D might be TRBD1 (5 bases). Germline loops: CDR1 LGHNA, CDR2 YNFKEQ. The V gene lost 6 bases and the J gene lost 5 bases, with 14 bases spanning the gap. CDR3 length: 14 amino acids.

This chain connects TRBV29-1 to TRBJ1-4, with unresolved D. This CDR3 region has 11 residues. V lost 2 bases and J 6 bases, leaving 4 bases between the germline ends. Looked up from germline, CDR1 is SQVTM and CDR2 is ANQGSEA. As DNA, the CDR3 is TGCAGCGTTGAAACGGATGAAAAACTGTTTTTT. It specifies CSVETDEKLFF. Combining the CDR3 with reference TRBV29-1 and TRBJ1-4 gives the whole variable domain SAVISQKPSRDICQRGTSLTIQCQVDSQVTMMFWYRQQPGQSLTLIATANQGSEATYESGFVIDKFPISRPNLTFSTLTVSNMSPEDSSIYLCSVETDEKLFFGSGTQLSVL.

The chain joins TRBV30 to TRBJ1-2; TRBD1 is a possible D gene (6 bases). This CDR3 contains 14 residues. The V end was cut by 0 bases, the J end by 4 bases, with 12 bases between. Germline-derived CDR1 and CDR2 are GTSNPN and SVGIG (reference sequence). The CDR3 nucleotides are TGTGCCTGGAGTGTACCCCCGGACAGCTATGGCTACACCTTC. Its translation: CAWSVPPDSYGYTF.

This clone showed up just once. V and J are TRBV6-6 and TRBJ1-1; no reliable D call. CDR1 MNHNY and CDR2 SVGAGI come from the germline V gene (reference sequence). The V end lost 5 bases, the J end lost 1 base, and 5 bases lay between the germline ends. This CDR3 region has 12 residues. CDR3: CASSDTNTEAFF. The CDR3 DNA reads as TGTGCCAGCAGTGACACGAACACTGAAGCTTTCTTT.

The V gene is TRBV6-5, the J gene TRBJ2-1, with D unresolved. Germline loops: CDR1 MNHEY, CDR2 SVGAGI. The CDR3 has 13 residues. Trimming stripped 4 bases from V and 3 bases from J, with 7 bases between. This CDR3 is CASSSPNYNEQFF. The DNA for the CDR3 is TGTGCCAGCAGTTCGCCAAACTACAATGAGCAGTTCTTC.

The V gene is TRBV7-9, the J gene TRBJ1-2; D possibly corresponds to TRBD1 (5 bases). The CDR3 spans 13 residues. With 5 bases removed from V and 7 bases from J, the gap between germline ends came to 14 bases. Germline CDR1 is SEHNR and CDR2 is FQNEAQ (reference sequence). This CDR3 reads CASSPVGLGGYTF. As DNA, the CDR3 is TGTGCCAGCAGCCCTGTGGGACTGGGTGGCTACACCTTC.